This is a list of T cell receptor beta chains from one sample in a study of brain T cells in children with intractable seizures. Only in-frame clones appear in the TCRdb table, and some are missing; sequencing was by immunoSEQ multiplex PCR. The table has about 340,000 clones, 93% seen once. Source: peripheral blood, taken roughly 5 months after surgery. All receptors derive from a boy under two years old with tuberous sclerosis and intractable seizures. Each CDR3 is given with its conserved first and last residue. D genes are given only for firm matches. Clone size is given for some rows only: seen once, a few or many times, or a class if the clone is expanded.

TRBJ2-5 | TRBD2 | - | TRBV5-1 | TGCGCCAGCAGCTTGGGTAGCGGGAGGCAAGAGACCCAGTACTTC | CASSLGSGRQETQYF
TRBJ1-1 | TRBD1 | - | TRBV11-2 | TGTGCCAGCAGGCCTAGCCCTAGGGGGCCCCACACTGAAGCTTTCTTT | CASRPSPRGPHTEAFF
TRBJ2-7 | - | once | TRBV6-5 | TGTGCCAGCAGTTACTCTTCGTGGCTAGTTAAGAACGAGCAGTACTTC | CASSYSSWLVKNEQYF
TRBJ1-1 | - | - | TRBV10-3 | TGTGCCATCAGTGAGTCCGGCCAGGGAAATTGGGGCACTGAAGCTTTCTTT | CAISESGQGNWGTEAFF
TRBJ2-1 | - | - | TRBV11-2 | TGTGCCAGCAGCTTAGGAGATTACAAAACGCGGGGAAGGTATGAGCAGTTCTTC | CASSLGDYKTRGRYEQFF
TRBJ2-3 | - | - | TRBV7-9 | TGTGCCAGCAGCTTCGGCATTTTGGGGGATACGCAGTATTTT | CASSFGILGDTQYF
TRBJ1-1 | TRBD1 | once | TRBV6-2/TRBV6-3 | TGTGCCAGCAGTCCAAGGACAGGGCCCATGAACACTGAAGCTTTCTTT | CASSPRTGPMNTEAFF
TRBJ2-5 | TRBD2 | - | TRBV5-1 | TGCGCCAGCAGCTTGGGTCTGGGGCGGACTAGCGGGGGGGCGAAGACCCAGTACTTC | CASSLGLGRTSGGAKTQYF
TRBJ2-1 | - | - | TRBV2 | TGTGCCAGCACCTCATGGAGGAATGAGCAGTTCTTC | CASTSWRNEQFF
TRBJ1-2 | - | - | TRBV7-2 | TGTGCCAGCAGCCTCCACAGGAGCATCTATGGCTACACCTTC | CASSLHRSIYGYTF
TRBJ2-1 | TRBD1 | - | TRBV3-1/TRBV3-2 | TGTGCCAGCAGCCGAACCACCGGGACAGGGGGTTTTAATGAGCAGTTCTTC | CASSRTTGTGGFNEQFF
TRBJ1-2 | - | - | TRBV28 | TGTGCCAGCAGTAATGACAGAGCGCGGGGCTACACCTTC | CASSNDRARGYTF
TRBJ2-1 | - | - | TRBV6-1 | TGTGCCAGCAGTGCCTGGACAGGCATCGGGGGCTCGAATGAGCAGTTCTTC | CASSAWTGIGGSNEQFF
TRBJ2-2 | TRBD2 | - | TRBV30 | TGTGCCTGGGGCACTCCCTTTGGGACTAGCGGGGGCCGGGTCACCGGGGAGCTGTTTTTT | CAWGTPFGTSGGRVTGELFF
TRBJ2-7 | - | - | TRBV6-5 | TGTGCTGTAACAGGGTGGTACGAGCAGTACTTC | CAVTGWYEQYF
TRBJ1-1 | - | - | TRBV18 | TGTGCCAGCTCACCCCTCCAAAACACTGAAGCTTTCTTT | CASSPLQNTEAFF
TRBJ1-1 | - | - | TRBV28 | TGTGCCAGCAGTGGACATTCGAACACTGAAGCTTTCTTT | CASSGHSNTEAFF
TRBJ1-2 | - | few | TRBV6-1 | TGTGCCAGCAGTGAAGTTTGGGACTCCTATGGCTACACCTTC | CASSEVWDSYGYTF
TRBJ2-5 | - | - | TRBV5-1 | TGCGCCAGCAGCCCGGTACAGGGAAGATGGGAGACCCAGTACTTC | CASSPVQGRWETQYF
TRBJ1-3 | - | - | TRBV6-1 | TGTGCCAGCAGTGAGGACCTGGCCGGAGACTCTGGAAACACCATATATTTT | CASSEDLAGDSGNTIYF
TRBJ1-3 | - | - | TRBV7-9 | TGTGCCAGCAGCCCGTTCGTAGGGGGGGCTGGAAACACCATATATTTT | CASSPFVGGAGNTIYF
TRBJ2-7 | - | - | TRBV2 | TGTGCCAGCAGGAGACGGCCTTCGGAGCAGTACTTC | CASRRRPSEQYF
TRBJ2-5 | TRBD2 | once | TRBV3-1/TRBV3-2 | TGTGCCAGCAGCCCGACTTATGGAGCGGGGGGAAACCAAGAGACCCAGTACTTC | CASSPTYGAGGNQETQYF
TRBJ2-7 | - | - | TRBV5-8 | TGTGCCAGCAGCTTGCGGGGGGCTCTGAGTTTCTTC | CASSLRGALSFF
TRBJ2-2 | - | - | TRBV5-6 | TGTGCCAGCAGCTTGGCCGAATGGACTCTGGGTCCCGGGGAGCTGTTTTTT | CASSLAEWTLGPGELFF
TRBJ2-7 | TRBD2 | - | TRBV10-1 | TGCGCCAGCAGTGGGATTCCCGGGACTAGCGGGAACGAGCAGTACTTC | CASSGIPGTSGNEQYF
TRBJ1-1 | - | - | TRBV11-3 | TGTGCCAGCAGCCAGGAGGGGGAGCGGACTGAAGCTTTCTTT | CASSQEGERTEAFF
TRBJ1-2 | - | - | TRBV5-6 | TGTGCCAGCAGCGGGTACTTAGCCGGCTACACCTTC | CASSGYLAGYTF
TRBJ2-7 | - | - | TRBV7-8 | TGTGCCAGCAGCTCTTTCGGGCCCGACTACGAGCAGTACTTC | CASSSFGPDYEQYF
TRBJ2-6 | TRBD2 | - | TRBV5-1 | TGCGCCAGCAGCTTGGCGCGGCTAGCGGGACCTGGGGCCAACGTCCTGACTTTC | CASSLARLAGPGANVLTF
TRBJ2-1 | - | - | TRBV19 | TGTGCCAGTAGTATAGGCCTGAAATCCTACAATGAGCAGTTCTTC | CASSIGLKSYNEQFF
TRBJ2-2 | TRBD2 | once | TRBV7-6 | TGTGCCAGCAGCTTAGCCCGGACTAGCGGGGGGGCAAACACCGGGGAGCTGTTTTTT | CASSLARTSGGANTGELFF
TRBJ2-2 | - | - | TRBV12-2 | TGTGCAAGTCGCGGACTAGCGGGAGGGAACACCGGGGAGCTGTTTTTT | CASRGLAGGNTGELFF
TRBJ2-1 | - | - | TRBV18 | TGTGCCAGCTCATTCCAGGGCAATGAGCAGTTCTTC | CASSFQGNEQFF
TRBJ2-4 | - | - | TRBV18 | TGTGCCAGCTCACCAGGAGGGTCCAAAAACATTCAGTACTTC | CASSPGGSKNIQYF
TRBJ1-2 | TRBD1 | few | TRBV3-1/TRBV3-2 | TGTGCCAGCAGCCAAAGGGACAGTGCCTCTGGCTACACCTTC | CASSQRDSASGYTF
TRBJ2-5 | - | - | TRBV6-5 | TGTGCCAGCGGACTGCTGGATTTCCAGTACTTC | CASGLLDFQYF
TRBJ1-1 | TRBD1 | - | TRBV24-1 | TGTGCCACCACTAAGGGGGCGAACACTGAAGCTTTCTTT | CATTKGANTEAFF
TRBJ2-3 | - | - | TRBV9 | TGTGCCAGCAGCGTAGTAGACACAGATACGCAGTATTTT | CASSVVDTDTQYF
TRBJ2-1 | - | - | TRBV5-1 | TGCGCCAGCAGCTTGGATGGGGAGTACAATGAGCAGTTCTTC | CASSLDGEYNEQFF
TRBJ2-2 | - | - | TRBV9 | TGTGCCAGCAGCGGCGGACGTCTTTCCACAGGCGGGGAGCTGTTTTTT | CASSGGRLSTGGELFF
TRBJ2-3 | - | - | TRBV28 | TGTGCCAGCAGTTTTGCTCTACAGGTCAGCACAGATACGCAGTATTTT | CASSFALQVSTDTQYF
TRBJ2-7 | TRBD1 | - | TRBV6-5 | TGTGCCAGCAGTTCCCTAGGACAGGGGACCGACGAGCAGTACTTC | CASSSLGQGTDEQYF
TRBJ2-1 | - | - | TRBV2 | TGTGCCAGCAGTGAAACAGCGAGGTCCTACAATGAGCAGTTCTTC | CASSETARSYNEQFF
TRBJ2-3 | TRBD1 | once | TRBV18 | TGTGCCAGCTCACAGGGGGCATCTAGCACAGATACGCAGTATTTT | CASSQGASSTDTQYF
TRBJ1-5 | - | - | TRBV30 | TGTGCCTGGAGTTCCTTTGAGTTGCAGCCCCAGCATTTT | CAWSSFELQPQHF
TRBJ2-7 | - | - | TRBV6-5 | TGTGCCAGCCGACCGAAGGGGCTCTACGAGCAGTACTTC | CASRPKGLYEQYF
TRBJ1-1 | - | - | TRBV6-5 | TGTGCCAGCAGCCTGGGACTAAACACTGAAGCTTTCTTT | CASSLGLNTEAFF
TRBJ1-1 | - | - | TRBV7-3 | TGTGCCAGCAGCTTCGACCCCCTAGGAAGCACTGAAGCTTTCTTT | CASSFDPLGSTEAFF
TRBJ2-2 | TRBD1 | - | TRBV9 | TGTGCCAGCAGCACCCGACAGGGTGTAACCGGGGAGCTGTTTTTT | CASSTRQGVTGELFF
TRBJ2-7 | TRBD1 | - | TRBV7-6 | TGTGCCAGCAGCCAGCCGGGACAGGGAAAGTGGTACGAGCAGTACTTC | CASSQPGQGKWYEQYF
TRBJ2-3 | - | - | TRBV7-9 | TGTGCCAGCAGCCTAAATCCTCTTAAATTCACAGATACGCAGTATTTT | CASSLNPLKFTDTQYF
TRBJ1-6 | - | - | TRBV5-5 | TGTGCCAGCAGCTTGGGAGCTGGGTATTCACCCCTCCACTTT | CASSLGAGYSPLHF